This TCR beta chain is drawn from a study of OX40 agonist ivuxolimab in advanced cancers. At the level of the study: Males comprised 82.7% of the group, whose mean age was about 61 years (range about 20 to 85). Having had anti-PD-1, anti-PD-L1 or anti-CTLA-4 therapy before was allowed, and roughly 40% had some.

Study findings and constraints: Within 6 weeks, CD4+ and CD8+ blood T cells expanded clonally at 0.1 to 3.0 mg/kg. In general, CD8+ T cells held more expanded clones than CD4+ did, on average.

In its sample, this clone was seen a few times. Its specificity is unknown. V trimming: 3 bases; J trimming: 0 bases; junction bases outside the gene matches: 1. The CDR3 runs to 17 residues. In germline, CDR1 is KGHSH, CDR2 LQKENI. Sequenced by immunoSEQ multiplex PCR; TCRdb stores in-frame clones only, minus some. The table has tens of thousands of clones, approximately 83% seen once; the top ten hold about 4.8%. The sequencing here drew on CD4+ or CD8+ T cells sorted from blood, taken in a trial of the OX40 agonist ivuxolimab. The chain couples TRBV18 to TRBJ2-2; 13 positions agree with TRBD2. This TCR was sampled from an adult with an advanced solid tumor such as melanoma, head and neck, liver or kidney cancer. CDR3 residues: CASSPTSGGTNTGELFF. Written as DNA, the CDR3 is TGTGCCAGCTCACCGACTAGCGGGGGGACGAACACCGGGGAGCTGTTTTTT.